Listed here are 14 T cell receptor beta chains from one sample, sequenced in a study of blood T cells in healthy people across ages. The authors ran a second PCR of about 7 to 11 cycles using a sample-barcoded 5' primer and a J-beta primer mix. A single record per CDR3 protein comes from TCRdb applying MiXCR to the 5' RACE reads. The sample lists some 1.7 million distinct CDR3 sequences; approximately 28% were seen once. The material sequenced was blood. These receptors all come from a woman under 40 in good health.

The table lists this clonotype with many counts. The chain uses TRBV7-2 and TRBJ2-1; maybe TRBD2 (5 bases). The CDR3 contains 12 residues. V dropped 4 bases and J dropped 9 bases, with 10 bases sitting between them. Per the germline V gene, CDR1 is SGHTA and CDR2 is FQGNSA. The CDR3 DNA reads TGTGCCAGCAGCTCCGCTGAGGGTGAGCAGTTCTTC. It encodes CASSSAEGEQFF.

This clonotype has more than one count but fewer than ten. The chain carries TRBV9 and TRBJ2-3, with D possibly being TRBD2 (6 bases). The CDR3 length is 14 residues. Germline CDR1 is SGDLS and CDR2 is YYNGEE. V lost 4 bases and J 6 bases, leaving 15 bases between the germline ends. CDR3 in DNA: TGTGCCAGCAGCCTCGGGACTCCCCCGGATACGCAGTATTTT. Protein sequence: CASSLGTPPDTQYF.

This clonotype was counted only a few times. The chain uses TRBV27 and TRBJ1-6; D is unresolved. V lost 2 bases, J lost 8 bases, and 19 bases lay in between. There are 17 residues in the CDR3. CDR1 and CDR2 from the germline V gene are MNHEY and SMNVEV (reference sequence). CDR3 in amino acids: CASSLTPGPGPYSPLHF. CDR3 DNA sequence: TGTGCCAGCAGTTTAACCCCCGGGCCAGGACCCTATTCACCCCTCCACTTT.

This clonotype was counted between two and nine times. V usage is TRBV12-5 and J usage is TRBJ1-5, with D possibly matching TRBD1 (5 bases). From germline, CDR1 is LGHNT and CDR2 FRNRAP. V was clipped by 1 base and J by 4 bases, with 20 bases between them. The CDR3 covers 18 residues. In nucleotides, the CDR3 is TGTGCTAGTGGTTTGGGCGCCGGGACGAGCGACTTGAATCAGCCCCAGCATTTT. Its translation: CASGLGAGTSDLNQPQHF.

This clonotype has a count of ten or more. The chain employs TRBV29-1 and TRBJ2-7; D is unresolved. CDR3 length: 11 residues. The germline V gene encodes CDR1 SQVTM and CDR2 ANQGSEA. Deletions cut 5 bases from V and 0 bases from J, with 5 bases between. The CDR3 coding sequence is TGCAGCGTTCGCCACTCCTACGAGCAGTACTTC. Its protein product is CSVRHSYEQYF.

This clonotype was detected many times. One junction end disagrees with the germline gene, perhaps due to a read error. J is TRBJ1-2 and V is TRBV5-1; no clear D. There are 11 residues in the CDR3. From germline, CDR1 is SGHRS and CDR2 YFSETQ. CDR3 sequence (DNA): TGTGCCAGCAGCTCCGGCTATGGCTACACCTTC. Its translation: CASSSGYGYTF.

This clonotype was seen a handful of times. This sequence joins TRBV29-1 and TRBJ2-3; 10 bases align to TRBD1. CDR1 and CDR2 (germline): SQVTM, ANQGSEA. This CDR3 region has 13 residues. The CDR3 nucleotides read TGCGGAAGCGGGACAGGGGGCACAGATACGCAGTATTTT. Translating gives CGSGTGGTDTQYF.

In this sample, this clonotype turned up many times. J is TRBJ2-7 and V is TRBV29-1; 7 nucleotides match TRBD1. Germline values: CDR1 SQVTM, CDR2 ANQGSEA. The length of the CDR3 is 15 residues. The J segment lost 7 bases and the V segment lost 4 bases, leaving 16 bases of the junction unmatched. CDR3 sequence reads: CSVGVTGNWAEEQYF. The CDR3 nucleotides are TGCAGCGTTGGGGTGACAGGGAATTGGGCGGAAGAGCAGTACTTC.

This clonotype came up a few times. The rearrangement joins TRBV7-2 to TRBJ2-7; the match to TRBD2 covers 9 bases. Germline assignment: CDR1 SGHTA and CDR2 FQGNSA. V trimming: 7 bases; J trimming: 2 bases; junction bases outside the gene matches: 15. This CDR3 has 17 residues. Here the CDR3 reads CASIFRPRAGGPYEQYF. The DNA for the CDR3 is TGTGCCAGCATCTTCCGCCCCCGGGCGGGAGGGCCCTACGAGCAGTACTTC.

This sequence joins TRBV29-1 and TRBJ2-5; the D is unclear. V lost 0 bases, J lost 7 bases, and 12 bases lay in between. This CDR3 is 13 amino acids long. Germline V lookup: CDR1 SQVTM, CDR2 ANQGSEA. CDR3 nucleotides: TGCAGCGTTGAAGATCTGCGCCGGCGGACCCAGTACTTC. Its translation: CSVEDLRRRTQYF.

The chain recombines TRBV6-5 with TRBJ2-7, with no clear D. With 0 bases removed from V and 1 base from J, the gap between germline ends came to 13 bases. There are 16 residues in the CDR3. Germline lookup yields CDR1 MNHEY and CDR2 SVGAGI. CDR3 sequence: CASSYSRWVGSYEQYF. The CDR3 DNA is TGTGCCAGCAGTTACTCGAGGTGGGTAGGGTCCTACGAGCAGTACTTC.

The J gene is TRBJ1-1, the V gene TRBV29-1; D remains unclear. The V gene lost 8 bases and the J gene lost 4 bases, with 17 bases spanning the gap. Germline loops: CDR1 SQVTM, CDR2 ANQGSEA. The CDR3 extends over 13 amino acids. CDR3 amino acids: CSSRGGEFTEAFF. The CDR3 DNA reads as TGCAGCTCCCGTGGTGGGGAATTCACTGAAGCTTTCTTT.

This clonotype was found a few times. The chain employs TRBV4-1 and TRBJ2-4; TRBD1 agrees at 10 bases. The CDR3 length is 15 residues. V lost 3 bases and J lost 7; bases outside the gene matches: 6. Germline V lookup: CDR1 MGHRA, CDR2 YSYEKL. DNA for the CDR3: TGCGCCAGCAGCCAGAGGATGGGACAGGGGAACATTCAGTACTTC. Its translation: CASSQRMGQGNIQYF.

CDR3 residues: CASRILPGTSGRAEDTQYF. DNA of the CDR3: TGTGCCAGCAGGATCCTACCCGGGACTAGCGGGAGGGCCGAAGATACGCAGTATTTT. The chain joins TRBV7-2 to TRBJ2-3, with 16 bases lining up with TRBD2. Germline V gene sequence: CDR1 SGHTA, CDR2 FQGNSA. The length of the CDR3 is 19 residues. Losses at the gene ends were 6 bases for V and 5 bases for J; bases not matched to a gene: 14.